These T cell receptor beta chains were read from a single sample in a study of cytotoxic CD8 clonotypes in ibrutinib-treated CLL. TCRdb keeps only in-frame clones here, not all; method: immunoSEQ multiplex PCR. The sample has some 130,000 clones, over 75% seen once. The sequencing used PBMCs, collected after 24 months of ibrutinib treatment. Source of these receptors: a human donor with chronic lymphocytic leukemia. CDR3s include the opening cysteine and the closing phenylalanine or tryptophan. A D gene is named only where the DNA matches it firmly. Not every row has a clone size; where given, it reads once, few, many or a size class.

CDR3aa | CDR3nt | abundance | len | v_gene | d_gene | j_gene
CASNSRGGNQPQHF | TGTGCCAGTAATTCCAGGGGAGGCAATCAGCCCCAGCATTTT | NA | 14 | TRBV19 | NA | TRBJ1-5
CASSLDTGGNTEAFF | TGTGCCAGCAGCTTAGATACAGGGGGGAACACTGAAGCTTTCTTT | NA | 15 | TRBV7-9 | TRBD1 | TRBJ1-1
CASSFWGGYEQFF | TGTGCCAGCAGCTTCTGGGGGGGCTATGAGCAGTTCTTC | once | 13 | TRBV7-2 | NA | TRBJ2-1
CASSTYGTGDQPQHF | TGTGCCAGTAGTACGTACGGGACAGGGGATCAGCCCCAGCATTTT | NA | 15 | TRBV19 | TRBD1 | TRBJ1-5
CAWSSAAKLFF | TGTGCCTGGAGCTCGGCCGCAAAACTGTTTTTT | NA | 11 | TRBV30 | NA | TRBJ1-4
CASSIKGDEKLFF | TGTGCCAGTAGTATCAAGGGGGATGAAAAACTGTTTTTT | NA | 13 | TRBV19 | NA | TRBJ1-4
CASSQGQYTGELFF | TGTGCCAGCAGCCAGGGACAGTACACCGGGGAGCTGTTTTTT | NA | 14 | TRBV6-5 | TRBD1 | TRBJ2-2
CASSRGQSNQPQHF | TGTGCCAGCAGCCGCGGACAGAGCAATCAGCCCCAGCATTTT | NA | 14 | TRBV5-6 | NA | TRBJ1-5
CASSTPPGRDYYGYTF | TGTGCCAGTAGTACCCCCCCGGGACGAGACTACTATGGCTACACCTTC | NA | 16 | TRBV19 | NA | TRBJ1-2
CASSSGPNYGYTF | TGTGCCAGCAGCTCCGGACCTAACTATGGCTACACCTTC | NA | 13 | TRBV5-6 | NA | TRBJ1-2
CASSEAGTGLHEQYF | TGTGCCAGCAGTGAAGCGGGGACAGGGCTCCACGAGCAGTACTTC | NA | 15 | TRBV2 | TRBD1 | TRBJ2-7
CAISEPPSTAANTGELFF | TGTGCCATCAGTGAGCCCCCCTCTACGGCCGCGAACACCGGGGAGCTGTTTTTT | NA | 18 | TRBV10-3 | NA | TRBJ2-2
CASSLEGRAGQPQHF | TGTGCCAGCAGCCTCGAAGGGAGGGCAGGACAGCCCCAGCATTTT | NA | 15 | TRBV9 | NA | TRBJ1-5
CASSQDNQQGARSDTQYF | TGCGCCAGCAGCCAAGACAATCAACAGGGGGCGAGATCGGATACGCAGTATTTT | once | 18 | TRBV4-3 | TRBD1 | TRBJ2-3
CASRTTGRLFEQYF | TGTGCCAGCAGAACGACAGGGAGGCTTTTCGAGCAGTACTTC | once | 14 | TRBV2 | NA | TRBJ2-7
CASSARQGWQPQHF | TGTGCCAGCAGCGCCCGCCAGGGCTGGCAGCCCCAGCATTTT | NA | 14 | TRBV28 | NA | TRBJ1-5
CASSLGPRTEAFF | TGTGCCAGCAGCCTTGGGCCTCGGACTGAAGCTTTCTTT | once | 13 | TRBV9 | NA | TRBJ1-1
CASSVVGIGDSPLHF | TGTGCCAGCAGCGTAGTGGGAATTGGTGATTCACCCCTCCACTTT | NA | 15 | TRBV9 | NA | TRBJ1-6
CASSQRRWGKDEQYF | TGTGCCAGCAGCCAAAGGAGGTGGGGTAAGGACGAGCAGTACTTC | NA | 15 | TRBV7-9 | NA | TRBJ2-7
CASSTTGTSSSGNTIYF | TGTGCCAGCAGCACCACCGGGACAAGTTCTTCTGGAAACACCATATATTTT | NA | 17 | TRBV9 | NA | TRBJ1-3
CASSQQSDNSYEQYF | TGCGCCAGCAGCCAACAATCAGACAACTCCTACGAGCAGTACTTC | few | 15 | TRBV4-1 | NA | TRBJ2-7
CASSPKNGNTEAFF | TGTGCCAGCTCACCAAAGAACGGGAACACTGAAGCTTTCTTT | NA | 14 | TRBV18 | NA | TRBJ1-1
CAWSVKGVREAFF | TGTGCCTGGAGTGTAAAAGGGGTCCGGGAAGCTTTCTTT | NA | 13 | TRBV30 | NA | TRBJ1-1
CASSPRGYEQYF | TGTGCCAGCAGCCCCAGGGGATACGAGCAGTACTTC | NA | 12 | TRBV11-2 | NA | TRBJ2-7
CASSLIGDTQYF | TGTGCCAGCAGCTTGATCGGGGATACGCAGTATTTT | NA | 12 | TRBV5-6 | NA | TRBJ2-3
CASSVRGNSGKTQYF | TGTGCCAGCAGTGTAAGGGGGAATAGCGGGAAAACTCAGTACTTC | NA | 15 | TRBV2 | TRBD2 | TRBJ2-4
CSAVRSTEAFF | TGCAGTGCTGTGAGGTCCACTGAAGCTTTCTTT | NA | 11 | TRBV20-1 | NA | TRBJ1-1
CASRAAGIYNEQFF | TGTGCCAGTAGGGCGGCGGGCATATACAATGAGCAGTTCTTC | NA | 14 | TRBV19 | NA | TRBJ2-1
CASSLNPTADNSPLHF | TGCGCCAGCAGCCTCAACCCGACAGCCGATAATTCACCCCTCCACTTT | few | 16 | TRBV4-3 | NA | TRBJ1-6